Sequencing of this T cell receptor (beta chain) was carried out in a study of control samples from healthy donors and cancer patients. The repertoire was sequenced with immunoSEQ multiplex PCR; TCRdb's copy has only in-frame clones and lacks some. The data hold about 40,000 clones, with around nine tenths observed a single time. The source is a woman between 50 and 59 years old in good health. Sequenced input: blood.

The CDR3 is CASSEQGKANSPLHF. CDR3 nucleotide sequence: TGTGCCAGCAGCGAACAGGGGAAGGCTAATTCACCCCTCCACTTT. V is TRBV9 and J is TRBJ1-6; 7 bases fit TRBD1. The CDR3 has 15 residues. Trimming cost V 3 bases and J 6 bases; bases outside gene matches: 6. The germline gives CDR1 SGDLS, CDR2 YYNGEE.